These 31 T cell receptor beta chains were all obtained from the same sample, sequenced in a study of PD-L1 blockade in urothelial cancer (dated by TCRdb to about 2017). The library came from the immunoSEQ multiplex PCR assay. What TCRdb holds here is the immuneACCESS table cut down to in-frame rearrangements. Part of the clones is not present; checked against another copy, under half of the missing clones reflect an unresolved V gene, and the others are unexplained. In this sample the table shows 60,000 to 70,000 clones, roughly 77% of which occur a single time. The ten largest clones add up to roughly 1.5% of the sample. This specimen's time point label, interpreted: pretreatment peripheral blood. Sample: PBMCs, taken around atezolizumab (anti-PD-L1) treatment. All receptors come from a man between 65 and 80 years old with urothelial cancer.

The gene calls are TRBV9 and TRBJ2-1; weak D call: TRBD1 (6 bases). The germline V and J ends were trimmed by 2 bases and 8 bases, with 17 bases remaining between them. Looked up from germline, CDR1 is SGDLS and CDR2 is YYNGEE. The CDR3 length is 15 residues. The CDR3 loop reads CASSVLPGHSDEQFF. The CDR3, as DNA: TGTGCCAGCAGCGTTCTTCCGGGACACTCGGATGAGCAGTTCTTC.

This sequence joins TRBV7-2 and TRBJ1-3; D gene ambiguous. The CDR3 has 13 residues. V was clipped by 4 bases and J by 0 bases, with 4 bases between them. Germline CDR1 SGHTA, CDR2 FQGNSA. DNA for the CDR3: TGTGCCAGCAGCTCTATCTCTGGAAACACCATATATTTT. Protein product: CASSSISGNTIYF.

The DNA of the CDR3 is TGTGCCAGCAGCTTAGTAGCGGGAGAGGGCACAGATACGCAGTATTTT. This encodes CASSLVAGEGTDTQYF. The chain combines TRBV7-2 with TRBJ2-3, with 9 bases that match TRBD2. The CDR3 spans 16 residues. The germline V gene has CDR1 SGHTA and CDR2 FQGNSA. V dropped 1 base and J dropped 1; count of bases not matched to a gene: 3.

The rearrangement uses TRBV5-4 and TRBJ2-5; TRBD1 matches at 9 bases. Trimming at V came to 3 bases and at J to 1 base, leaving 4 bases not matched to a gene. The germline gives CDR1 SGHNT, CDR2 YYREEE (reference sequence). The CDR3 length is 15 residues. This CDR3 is CASSWGQGPQETQYF. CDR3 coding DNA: TGTGCCAGCAGCTGGGGACAGGGACCCCAAGAGACCCAGTACTTC. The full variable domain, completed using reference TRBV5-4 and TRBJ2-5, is ETGVTQSPTHLIKTRGQQVTLRCSSQSGHNTVSWYQQALGQGPQFIFQYYREEENGRGNFPPRFSGLQFPNYSSELNVNALELDDSALYLCASSWGQGPQETQYFGPGTRLLVL.

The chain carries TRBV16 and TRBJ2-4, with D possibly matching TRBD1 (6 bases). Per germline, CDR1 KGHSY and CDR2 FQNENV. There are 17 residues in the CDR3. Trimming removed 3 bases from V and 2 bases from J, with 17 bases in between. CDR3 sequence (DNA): TGTGCCAGCAGCCATTCAGTGACAGGCGGTACCAAAAACATTCAGTACTTC. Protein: CASSHSVTGGTKNIQYF.

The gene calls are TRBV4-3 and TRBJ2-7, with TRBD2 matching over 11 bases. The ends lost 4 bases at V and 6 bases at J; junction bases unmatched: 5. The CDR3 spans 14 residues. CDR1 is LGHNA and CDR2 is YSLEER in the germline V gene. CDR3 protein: CASSPLAGVAEQYF. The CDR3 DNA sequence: TGCGCCAGCAGCCCACTAGCGGGAGTAGCCGAGCAGTACTTC.

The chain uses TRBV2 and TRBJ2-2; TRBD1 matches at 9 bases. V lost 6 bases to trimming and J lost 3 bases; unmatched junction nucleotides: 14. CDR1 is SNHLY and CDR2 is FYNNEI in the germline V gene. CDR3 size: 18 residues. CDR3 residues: CASSGSQGAIEDTGELFF. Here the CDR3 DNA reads TGTGCCAGCAGCGGGTCACAGGGGGCCATAGAAGACACCGGGGAGCTGTTTTTT.

The CDR3 reads CATSRDQEDRDTQYF. DNA for the CDR3: TGTGCCACCAGCAGAGATCAGGAGGATAGGGATACGCAGTATTTT. The V and J genes are TRBV15 and TRBJ2-3; a possible D gene is TRBD2 (5 bases). The V end lost 0 bases, the J end lost 6 bases, and 13 bases lay between the germline ends. CDR3 length equals 15 residues. Germline V gene data show CDR1 as LNHNV and CDR2 as YYDKDF (reference sequence).

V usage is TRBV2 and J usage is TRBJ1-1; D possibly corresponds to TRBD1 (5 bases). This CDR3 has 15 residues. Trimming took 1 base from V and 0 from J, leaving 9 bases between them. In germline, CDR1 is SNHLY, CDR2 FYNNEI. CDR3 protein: CASSEGQTVNTEAFF. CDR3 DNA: TGTGCCAGCAGTGAAGGCCAGACAGTGAACACTGAAGCTTTCTTT.

CDR3: CASSPSPSTYEQYF. In nucleotides, the CDR3 is TGTGCCAGCAGCCCATCCCCCTCTACCTACGAGCAGTACTTC. V usage is TRBV6-5 and J usage is TRBJ2-7; D unclear. This CDR3 comprises 14 residues. From germline, CDR1 is MNHEY and CDR2 SVGAGI. The V and J ends lost 6 bases and 2 bases respectively, with 14 bases between them.

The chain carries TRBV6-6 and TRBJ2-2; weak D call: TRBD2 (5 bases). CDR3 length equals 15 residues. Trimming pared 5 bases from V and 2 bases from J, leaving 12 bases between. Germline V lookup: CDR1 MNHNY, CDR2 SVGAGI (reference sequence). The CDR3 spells CASSPYGINTGELFF. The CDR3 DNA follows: TGTGCCAGCAGTCCCTACGGGATAAACACCGGGGAGCTGTTTTTT.

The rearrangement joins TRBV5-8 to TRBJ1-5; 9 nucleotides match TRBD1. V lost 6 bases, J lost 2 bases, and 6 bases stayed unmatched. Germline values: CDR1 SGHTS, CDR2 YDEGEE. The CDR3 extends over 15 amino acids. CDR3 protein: CASTMTGGGNQPQHF. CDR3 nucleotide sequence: TGTGCCAGCACGATGACAGGGGGAGGCAATCAGCCCCAGCATTTT. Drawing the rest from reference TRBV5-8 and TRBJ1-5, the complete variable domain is EAGVTQSPTHLIKTRGQQATLRCSPISGHTSVYWYQQALGLGLQFLLWYDEGEERNRGNFPPRFSGRQFPNYSSELNVNALELEDSALYLCASTMTGGGNQPQHFGDGTRLSIL.

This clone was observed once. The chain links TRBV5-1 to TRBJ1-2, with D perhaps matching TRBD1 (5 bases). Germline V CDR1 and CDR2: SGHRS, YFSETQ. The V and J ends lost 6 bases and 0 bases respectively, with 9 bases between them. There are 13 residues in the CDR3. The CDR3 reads CASKDTSNYGYTF. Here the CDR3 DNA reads TGCGCCAGCAAGGACACTTCTAACTATGGCTACACCTTC.

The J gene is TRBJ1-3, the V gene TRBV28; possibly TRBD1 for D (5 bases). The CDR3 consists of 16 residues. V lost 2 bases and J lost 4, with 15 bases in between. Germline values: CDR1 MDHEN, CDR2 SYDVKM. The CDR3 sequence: CASSLLDTISGNTIYF. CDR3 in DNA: TGTGCCAGCAGTTTACTGGACACCATTTCAGGAAACACCATATATTTT.

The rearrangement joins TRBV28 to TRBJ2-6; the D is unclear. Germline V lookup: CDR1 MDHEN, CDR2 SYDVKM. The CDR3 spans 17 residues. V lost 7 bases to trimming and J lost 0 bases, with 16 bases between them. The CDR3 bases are TGTGCCAGCACTAGTGGCTCTCCTCACTCTGGGGCCAACGTCCTGACTTTC. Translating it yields CASTSGSPHSGANVLTF.

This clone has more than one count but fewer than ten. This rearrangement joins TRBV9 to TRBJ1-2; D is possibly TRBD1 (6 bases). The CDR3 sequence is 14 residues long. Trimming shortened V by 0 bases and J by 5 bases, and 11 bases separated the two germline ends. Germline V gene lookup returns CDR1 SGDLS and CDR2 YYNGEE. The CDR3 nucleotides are TGTGCCAGCAGCGTAGACGGGACAAGATATGGCTACACCTTC. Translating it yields CASSVDGTRYGYTF. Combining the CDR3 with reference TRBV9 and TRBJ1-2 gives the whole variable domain DSGVTQTPKHLITATGQRVTLRCSPRSGDLSVYWYQQSLDQGLQFLIQYYNGEERAKGNILERFSAQQFPDLHSELNLSSLELGDSALYFCASSVDGTRYGYTFGSGTRLTVV.

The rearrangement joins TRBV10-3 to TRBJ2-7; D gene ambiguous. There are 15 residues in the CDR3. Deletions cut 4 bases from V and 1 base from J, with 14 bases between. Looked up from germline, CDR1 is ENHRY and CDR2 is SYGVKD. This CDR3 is CAISANREASYEQYF. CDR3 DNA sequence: TGTGCCATCAGTGCCAACCGTGAGGCTTCCTACGAGCAGTACTTC.

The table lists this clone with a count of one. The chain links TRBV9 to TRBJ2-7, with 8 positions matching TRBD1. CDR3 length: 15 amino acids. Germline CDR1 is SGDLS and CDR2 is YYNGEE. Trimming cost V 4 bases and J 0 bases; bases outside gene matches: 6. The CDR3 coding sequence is TGTGCCAGCAGCCTTAGGGGACAGGACTCCTACGAGCAGTACTTC. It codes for CASSLRGQDSYEQYF.

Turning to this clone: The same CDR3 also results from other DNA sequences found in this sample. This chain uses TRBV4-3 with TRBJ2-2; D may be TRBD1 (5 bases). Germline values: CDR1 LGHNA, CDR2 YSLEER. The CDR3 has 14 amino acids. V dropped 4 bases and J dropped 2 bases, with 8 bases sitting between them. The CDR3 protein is CASSPGHNTGELFF. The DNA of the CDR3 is TGCGCCAGCAGCCCCGGACATAACACCGGGGAGCTGTTTTTT.

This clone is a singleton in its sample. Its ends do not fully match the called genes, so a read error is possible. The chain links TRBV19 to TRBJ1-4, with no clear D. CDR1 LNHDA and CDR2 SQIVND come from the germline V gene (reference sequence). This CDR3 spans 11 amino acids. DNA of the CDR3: TGTGCCAGCAGTATCTTGGAAAAACTGTTTTTT. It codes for CASSILEKLFF.

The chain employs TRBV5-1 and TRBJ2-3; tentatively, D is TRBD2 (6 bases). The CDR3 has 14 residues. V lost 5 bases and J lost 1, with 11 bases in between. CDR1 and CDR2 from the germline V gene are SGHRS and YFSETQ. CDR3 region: CASSWRDGTDTQYF. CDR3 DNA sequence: TGCGCCAGCAGTTGGAGGGATGGCACAGATACGCAGTATTTT. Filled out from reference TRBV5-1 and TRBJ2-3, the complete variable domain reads KAGVTQTPRYLIKTRGQQVTLSCSPISGHRSVSWYQQTPGQGLQFLFEYFSETQRNKGNFPGRFSGRQFSNSRSEMNVSTLELGDSALYLCASSWRDGTDTQYFGPGTRLTVL.

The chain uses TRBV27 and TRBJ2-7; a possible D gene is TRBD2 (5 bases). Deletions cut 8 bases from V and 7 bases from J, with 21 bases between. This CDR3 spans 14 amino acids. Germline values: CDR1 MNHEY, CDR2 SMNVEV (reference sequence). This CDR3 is CASHPSEGSREQYF. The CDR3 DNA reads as TGTGCCAGCCACCCTTCCGAGGGTTCGAGGGAGCAGTACTTC.

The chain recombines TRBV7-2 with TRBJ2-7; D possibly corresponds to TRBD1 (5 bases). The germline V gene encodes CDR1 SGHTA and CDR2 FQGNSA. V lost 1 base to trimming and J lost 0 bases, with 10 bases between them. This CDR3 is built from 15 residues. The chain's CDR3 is CASSLDAGFSYEQYF. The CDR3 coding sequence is TGTGCCAGCAGCTTAGATGCAGGGTTCTCCTACGAGCAGTACTTC.

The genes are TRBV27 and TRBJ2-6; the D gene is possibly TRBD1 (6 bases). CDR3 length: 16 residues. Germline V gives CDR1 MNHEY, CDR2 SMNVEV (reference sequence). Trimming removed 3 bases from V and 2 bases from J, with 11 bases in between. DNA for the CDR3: TGTGCCAGCAGTTTGGGGGACACGGCTGGGGCCAACGTCCTGACTTTC. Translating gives CASSLGDTAGANVLTF.

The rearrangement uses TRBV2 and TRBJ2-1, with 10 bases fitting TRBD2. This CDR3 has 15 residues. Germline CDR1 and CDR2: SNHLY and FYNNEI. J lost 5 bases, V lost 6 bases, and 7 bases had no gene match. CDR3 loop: CASRFGTSVNNEQFF. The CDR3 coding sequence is TGTGCCAGCAGATTTGGGACTAGCGTAAACAATGAGCAGTTCTTC. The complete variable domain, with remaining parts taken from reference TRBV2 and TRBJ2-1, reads EPEVTQTPSHQVTQMGQEVILRCVPISNHLYFYWYRQILGQKVEFLVSFYNNEISEKSEIFDDQFSVERPDGSNFTLKIRSTKLEDSAMYFCASRFGTSVNNEQFFGPGTRLTVL.

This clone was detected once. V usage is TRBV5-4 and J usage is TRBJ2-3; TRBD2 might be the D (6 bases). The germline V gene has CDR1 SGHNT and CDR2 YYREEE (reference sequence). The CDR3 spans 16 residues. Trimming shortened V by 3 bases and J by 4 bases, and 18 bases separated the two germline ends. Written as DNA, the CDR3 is TGTGCCAGCAGCTCTCCGACCGGGAGCAGCGCAGATACGCAGTATTTT. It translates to CASSSPTGSSADTQYF.

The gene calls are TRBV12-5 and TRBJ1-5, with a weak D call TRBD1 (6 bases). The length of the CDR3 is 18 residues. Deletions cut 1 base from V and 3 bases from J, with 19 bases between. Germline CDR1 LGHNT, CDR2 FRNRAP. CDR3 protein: CASGLATVTGIYNQPQHF. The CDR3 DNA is TGTGCTAGTGGTTTGGCCACCGTCACAGGGATCTACAATCAGCCCCAGCATTTT.

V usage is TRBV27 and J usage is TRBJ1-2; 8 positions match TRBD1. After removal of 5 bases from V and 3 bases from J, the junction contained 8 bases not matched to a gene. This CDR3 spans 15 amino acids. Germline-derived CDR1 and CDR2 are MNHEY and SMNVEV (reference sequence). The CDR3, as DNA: TGTGCCAGCAGTCCCCGACAGGGGATGGACTATGGCTACACCTTC. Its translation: CASSPRQGMDYGYTF.

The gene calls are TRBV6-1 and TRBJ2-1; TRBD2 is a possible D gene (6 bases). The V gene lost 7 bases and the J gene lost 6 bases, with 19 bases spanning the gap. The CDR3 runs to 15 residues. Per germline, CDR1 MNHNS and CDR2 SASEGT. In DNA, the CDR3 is TGTGCCAGCACTATCAGTAGTGGCGGGACCAATGAGCAGTTCTTC. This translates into CASTISSGGTNEQFF.

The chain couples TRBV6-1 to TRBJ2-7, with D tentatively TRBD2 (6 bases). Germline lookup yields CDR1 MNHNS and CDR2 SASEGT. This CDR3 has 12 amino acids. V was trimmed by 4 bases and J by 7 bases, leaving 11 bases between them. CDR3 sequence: CASSVRRGEQYF. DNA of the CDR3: TGTGCCAGCAGTGTCCGCCGGGGGGAGCAGTACTTC.

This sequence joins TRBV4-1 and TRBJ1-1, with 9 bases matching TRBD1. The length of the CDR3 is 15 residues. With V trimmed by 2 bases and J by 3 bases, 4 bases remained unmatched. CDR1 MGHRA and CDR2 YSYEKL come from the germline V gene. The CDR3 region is CASSQTQGAYTEAFF. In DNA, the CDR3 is TGCGCCAGCAGCCAAACACAGGGGGCCTACACTGAAGCTTTCTTT.